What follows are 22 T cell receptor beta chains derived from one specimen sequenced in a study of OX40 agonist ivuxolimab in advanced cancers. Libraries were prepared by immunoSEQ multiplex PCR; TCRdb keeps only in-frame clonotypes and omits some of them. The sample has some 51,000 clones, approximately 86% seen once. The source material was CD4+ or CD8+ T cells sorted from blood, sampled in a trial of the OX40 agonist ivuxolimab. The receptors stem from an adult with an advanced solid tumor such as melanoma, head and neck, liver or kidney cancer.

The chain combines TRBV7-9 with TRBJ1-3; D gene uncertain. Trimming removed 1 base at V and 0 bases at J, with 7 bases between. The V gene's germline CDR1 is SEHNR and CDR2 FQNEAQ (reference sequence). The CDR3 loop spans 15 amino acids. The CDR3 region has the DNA TGTGCCAGCAGCTTAGTCCCCGACTCTGGAAACACCATATATTTT. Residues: CASSLVPDSGNTIYF.

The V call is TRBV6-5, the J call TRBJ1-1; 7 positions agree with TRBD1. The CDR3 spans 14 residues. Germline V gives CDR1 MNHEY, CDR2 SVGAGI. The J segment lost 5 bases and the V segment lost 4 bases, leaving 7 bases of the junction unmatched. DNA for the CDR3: TGTGCCAGCAGTTCACAGGGGCTTCAGACTGAAGCTTTCTTT. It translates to CASSSQGLQTEAFF.

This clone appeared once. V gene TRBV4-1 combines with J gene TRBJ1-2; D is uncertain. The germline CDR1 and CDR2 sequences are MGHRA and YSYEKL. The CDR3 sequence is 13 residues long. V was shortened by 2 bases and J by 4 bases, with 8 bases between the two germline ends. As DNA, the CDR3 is TGCGCCAGCAGCCAACCGCAGACCTATGGCTACACCTTC. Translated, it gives CASSQPQTYGYTF.

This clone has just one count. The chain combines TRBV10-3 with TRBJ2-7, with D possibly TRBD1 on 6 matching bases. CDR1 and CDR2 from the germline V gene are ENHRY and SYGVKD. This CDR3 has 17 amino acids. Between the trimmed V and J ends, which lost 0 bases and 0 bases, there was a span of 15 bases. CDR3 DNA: TGTGCCATCAGTGAGTCCCTCACAGGGACCTACTCCTACGAGCAGTACTTC. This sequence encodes CAISESLTGTYSYEQYF.

CDR3 in DNA: TGTGCCAGTAGTATAGATCTGGGGCAGGGGACACACTACAATGAAGCTTTCTTT. Amino acid sequence: CASSIDLGQGTHYNEAFF. The chain combines TRBV19 with TRBJ1-1; maybe TRBD1 (6 bases). The CDR3 covers 18 residues. Germline V gene sequence: CDR1 LNHDA, CDR2 SQIVND (reference sequence). Trimming shortened V by 0 bases and J by 7 bases, and 24 bases separated the two germline ends.

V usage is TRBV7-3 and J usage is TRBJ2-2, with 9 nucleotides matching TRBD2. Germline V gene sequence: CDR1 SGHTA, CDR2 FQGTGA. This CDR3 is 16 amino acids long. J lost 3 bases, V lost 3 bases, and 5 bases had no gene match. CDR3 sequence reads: CASSFRSGGYTGELFF. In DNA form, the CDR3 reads TGTGCCAGCAGCTTCCGGAGCGGGGGGTACACCGGGGAGCTGTTTTTT.

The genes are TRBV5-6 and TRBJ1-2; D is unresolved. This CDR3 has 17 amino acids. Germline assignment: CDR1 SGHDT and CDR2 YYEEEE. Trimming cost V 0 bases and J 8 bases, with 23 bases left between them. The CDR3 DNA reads TGTGCCAGCAGCTTGGGCGGGTTCGTCGGGAACCTTGGGGGCTACACCTTC. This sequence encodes CASSLGGFVGNLGGYTF.

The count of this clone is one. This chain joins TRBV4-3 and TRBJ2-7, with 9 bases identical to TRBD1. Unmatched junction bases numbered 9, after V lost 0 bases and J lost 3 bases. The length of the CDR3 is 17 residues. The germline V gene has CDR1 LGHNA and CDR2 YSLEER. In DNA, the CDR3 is TGCGCCAGCAGCCAAGAAGGCGGGACAGGGTGGCACTACGAGCAGTACTTC. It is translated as CASSQEGGTGWHYEQYF.

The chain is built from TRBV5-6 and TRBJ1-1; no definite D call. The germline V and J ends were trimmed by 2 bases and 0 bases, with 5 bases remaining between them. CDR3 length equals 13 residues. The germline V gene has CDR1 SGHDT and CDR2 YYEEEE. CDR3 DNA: TGTGCCAGCAGCTTCGCCCTGAACACTGAAGCTTTCTTT. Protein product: CASSFALNTEAFF.

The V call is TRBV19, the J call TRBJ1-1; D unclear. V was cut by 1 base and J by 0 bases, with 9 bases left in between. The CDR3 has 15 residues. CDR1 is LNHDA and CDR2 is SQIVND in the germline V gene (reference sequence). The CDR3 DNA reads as TGTGCCAGTAGTATAGGCCGGGGTGTGAACACTGAAGCTTTCTTT. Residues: CASSIGRGVNTEAFF. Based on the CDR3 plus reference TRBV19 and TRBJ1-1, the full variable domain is DGGITQSPKYLFRKEGQNVTLSCEQNLNHDAMYWYRQDPGQGLRLIYYSQIVNDFQKGDIAEGYSVSREKKESFPLTVTSAQKNPTAFYLCASSIGRGVNTEAFFGQGTRLTVV.

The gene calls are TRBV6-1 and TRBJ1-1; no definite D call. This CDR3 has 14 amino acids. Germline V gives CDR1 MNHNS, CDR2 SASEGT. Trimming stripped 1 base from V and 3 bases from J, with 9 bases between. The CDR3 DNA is TGTGCCAGCAGTGAAGTACAGATCTACACTGAAGCTTTCTTT. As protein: CASSEVQIYTEAFF.

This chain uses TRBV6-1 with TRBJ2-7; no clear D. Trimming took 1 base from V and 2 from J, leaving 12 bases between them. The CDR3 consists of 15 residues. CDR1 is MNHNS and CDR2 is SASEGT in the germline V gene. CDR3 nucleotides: TGTGCCAGCAGTGAAGGCCAGATGGGGACCTACGAGCAGTACTTC. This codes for CASSEGQMGTYEQYF.

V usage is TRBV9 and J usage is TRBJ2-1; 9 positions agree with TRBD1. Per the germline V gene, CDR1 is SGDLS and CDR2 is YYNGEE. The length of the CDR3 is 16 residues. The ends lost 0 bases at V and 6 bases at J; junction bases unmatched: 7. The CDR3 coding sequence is TGTGCCAGCAGCGTAGCTGGGACAGGGAGGAGCAATGAGCAGTTCTTC. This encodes CASSVAGTGRSNEQFF.

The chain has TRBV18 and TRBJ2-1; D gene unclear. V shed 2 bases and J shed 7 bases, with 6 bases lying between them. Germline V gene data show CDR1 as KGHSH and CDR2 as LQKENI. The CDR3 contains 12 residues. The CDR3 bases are TGTGCCAGCTCACCAAGGAAGAATGAGCAGTTCTTC. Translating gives CASSPRKNEQFF. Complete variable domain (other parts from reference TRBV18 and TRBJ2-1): NAGVMQNPRHLVRRRGQEARLRCSPMKGHSHVYWYRQLPEEGLKFMVYLQKENIIDESGMPKERFSAEFPKEGPSILRIQQVVRGDSAAYFCASSPRKNEQFFGPGTRLTVL.

The CDR3 nucleotides are TGTGCCAGCAGCCAAGATGCGGACAGCCTTAACTATGGCTACACCTTC. Translation: CASSQDADSLNYGYTF. The chain couples TRBV4-2 to TRBJ1-2; the D gene is possibly TRBD1 (6 bases). Per germline, CDR1 LGHNA and CDR2 YNFKEQ. V gave up 0 bases and J gave up 1 base, with 12 bases separating them. CDR3 length: 16 residues.

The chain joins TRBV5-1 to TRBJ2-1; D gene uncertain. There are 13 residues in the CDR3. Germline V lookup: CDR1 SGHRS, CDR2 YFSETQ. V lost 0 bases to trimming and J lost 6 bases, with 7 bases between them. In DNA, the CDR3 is TGCGCCAGCAGCTTGGAAAACACCAATGAGCAGTTCTTC. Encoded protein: CASSLENTNEQFF.

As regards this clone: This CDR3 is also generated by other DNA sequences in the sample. The CDR3 reads CASSFLENEQFF. CDR3 nucleotides: TGTGCCAGCAGCTTCCTAGAAAATGAGCAGTTCTTC. The chain uses TRBV7-9 and TRBJ2-1; no clear D gene. This CDR3 has 12 residues. Germline CDR1 is SEHNR and CDR2 is FQNEAQ (reference sequence). The germline V and J ends were trimmed by 3 bases and 7 bases, with 7 bases remaining between them.

The CDR3 bases are TGTGCCAGCAGCTCTACGGCAGGAGTAGGTGAAGCTTTCTTT. Translating it yields CASSSTAGVGEAFF. The chain uses TRBV9 and TRBJ1-1, with unresolved D. This CDR3 comprises 14 residues. Germline lookup yields CDR1 SGDLS and CDR2 YYNGEE. V lost 4 bases to trimming and J lost 7 bases, with 17 bases between them.

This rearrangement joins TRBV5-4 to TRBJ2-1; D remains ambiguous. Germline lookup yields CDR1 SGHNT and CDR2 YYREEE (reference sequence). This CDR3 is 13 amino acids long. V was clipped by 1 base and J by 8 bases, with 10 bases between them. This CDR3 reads CASSLLVIDEQFF. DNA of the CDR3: TGTGCCAGCAGCTTGCTCGTTATCGATGAGCAGTTCTTC.

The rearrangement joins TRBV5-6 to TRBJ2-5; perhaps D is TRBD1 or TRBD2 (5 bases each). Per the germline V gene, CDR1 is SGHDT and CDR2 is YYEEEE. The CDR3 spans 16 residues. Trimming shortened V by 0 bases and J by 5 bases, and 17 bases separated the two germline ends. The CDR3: CASSLADRGARETQYF. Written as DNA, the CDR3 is TGTGCCAGCAGCTTGGCGGACCGAGGGGCGCGGGAGACCCAGTACTTC. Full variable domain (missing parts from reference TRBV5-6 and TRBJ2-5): DAGVTQSPTHLIKTRGQQVTLRCSPKSGHDTVSWYQQALGQGPQFIFQYYEEEERQRGNFPDRFSGHQFPNYSSELNVNALLLGDSALYLCASSLADRGARETQYFGPGTRLLVL.

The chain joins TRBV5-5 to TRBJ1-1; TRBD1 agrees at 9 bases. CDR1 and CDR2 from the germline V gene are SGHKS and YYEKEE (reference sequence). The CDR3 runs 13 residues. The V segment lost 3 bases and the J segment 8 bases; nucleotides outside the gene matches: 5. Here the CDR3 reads CASSSDRGGEAFF. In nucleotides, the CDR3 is TGTGCCAGCAGCTCGGACAGGGGTGGGGAAGCTTTCTTT.

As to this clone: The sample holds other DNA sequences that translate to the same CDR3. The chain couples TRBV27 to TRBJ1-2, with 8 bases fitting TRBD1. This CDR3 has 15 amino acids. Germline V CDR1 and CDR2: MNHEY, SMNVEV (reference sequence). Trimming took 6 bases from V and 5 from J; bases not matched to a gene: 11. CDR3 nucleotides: TGTGCCAGCAGCCTACAATCTCAGGGGGCGTATGGCTACACCTTC. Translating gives CASSLQSQGAYGYTF.